A single sample gave rise to the 7 T cell receptor beta chains below, sequenced in a study of cytomegalovirus exposure and HLA in healthy donors. PCR employed 60 Vbeta and 13 Jbeta primers. Profiling relied on immunoSEQ multiplex PCR, and the TCRdb table lists in-frame clones only, not all of them. The sample holds 160,000 or so clones, 70% to 85% seen once. The sequencing input was PBMCs. Receptors originate from a woman aged 40 to 50 in good health and CMV-seronegative.

This chain connects TRBV7-9 to TRBJ2-1; 9 bases are a match to TRBD2. V lost 3 bases and J lost 8; bases outside the gene matches: 11. CDR3 length: 16 residues. CDR1 and CDR2 from the germline V gene are SEHNR and FQNEAQ (reference sequence). The CDR3 reads CASSFGAGGPYDEQFF. CDR3 sequence (DNA): TGTGCCAGCAGCTTTGGGGCGGGAGGGCCTTACGATGAGCAGTTCTTC.

The CDR3 spells CASSLPLARGLSNYGYTF. CDR3 bases: TGTGCCAGCAGTTTACCTCTGGCCAGAGGGCTTTCTAACTATGGCTACACCTTC. V gene TRBV28 combines with J gene TRBJ1-2; D ambiguous. Trimming took off 2 bases at V and 0 bases at J, with 19 bases between the two ends. The length of the CDR3 is 18 residues. Looked up from germline, CDR1 is MDHEN and CDR2 is SYDVKM.

The chain carries TRBV5-1 and TRBJ2-5; 7 bases line up with TRBD2. The end of the DNA is better explained by TRBJ2-7, so the J call may be wrong. CDR3 length: 12 amino acids. CDR1 is SGHRS, CDR2 YFSETQ, per germline. The CDR3 DNA follows: TGCGCCAGCAGCCGGGAGGTGGACGAGCAGTACTTC. This encodes CASSREVDEQYF.

The V call is TRBV27, the J call TRBJ2-1; D may be TRBD2 (6 bases). Germline V gene lookup returns CDR1 MNHEY and CDR2 SMNVEV (reference sequence). This CDR3 is 17 amino acids long. The germline V and J ends were trimmed by 5 bases and 4 bases, with 21 bases remaining between them. The CDR3 coding sequence is TGTGCCAGCAGTCCGCGGGTAGCGGCCCGCGTATACAATGAGCAGTTCTTC. It is translated as CASSPRVAARVYNEQFF.

V gene TRBV6-4 combines with J gene TRBJ2-1; 10 bases map to TRBD2. The CDR3 has 18 residues. After removal of 2 bases from V and 2 bases from J, the junction contained 9 bases not matched to a gene. Germline CDR1 MRHNA, CDR2 SNTAGT. CDR3 sequence (DNA): TGTGCCAGCAGTGACAGCCCCCTTCTAGCGGGGGCCTACAATGAGCAGTTCTTC. This sequence encodes CASSDSPLLAGAYNEQFF.

The CDR3 spells CASSLEGTVVGRQYF. The CDR3 nucleotides read TGTGCCAGCAGCTTAGAAGGGACAGTGGTGGGTCGGCAGTACTTC. The V call is TRBV7-2, the J call TRBJ2-5, with 7 nucleotides matching TRBD1. The V and J ends lost 1 base and 11 bases, in that order; junction bases with no gene match: 13. CDR3 size: 15 residues. In germline, CDR1 is SGHTA, CDR2 FQGNSA.

CDR3 nucleotide sequence: TGTGCCAGCAGTTCTGACTACGCTAACTATGGCTACACCTTC. Protein product: CASSSDYANYGYTF. The rearrangement uses TRBV2 and TRBJ1-2; no firm D call. The V gene lost 5 bases and the J gene lost 0 bases, with 10 bases spanning the gap. The CDR3 is 14 residues long. Germline V gene sequence: CDR1 SNHLY, CDR2 FYNNEI.